A selection of T cell receptor beta chains follows, all from one sample in a study of blood T cell repertoires in COVID-19. Measured with immunoSEQ multiplex PCR; TCRdb has only the in-frame clones, and not every one. The sample lists about 250,000 clones, approximately 90% occurring once. The sample was PBMCs or T cells enriched from blood (not recorded which). Receptors originate from a man in his forties or fifties who had recovered from COVID-19. The CDR3 runs from the conserved cysteine through the conserved F or W. The D gene is left open where the match is weak. Size tells how often a clone was seen (once, few, many) or the class of an expanded clone, and some rows leave it out.

TRBD1	TRBV6-5	-	TRBJ2-7	CASSGTGPYEQYF	TGTGCCAGCAGCGGGACAGGACCCTACGAGCAGTACTTC
TRBD2	TRBV7-2	-	TRBJ2-7	CASSLVLGGAYEQYF	TGTGCCAGCAGCTTAGTACTGGGAGGGGCGTACGAGCAGTACTTC
TRBD2	TRBV7-3	-	TRBJ2-1	CASSASPGLAGVNEQFF	TGTGCCAGCAGCGCCTCACCGGGACTAGCGGGGGTTAATGAGCAGTTCTTC
-	TRBV5-6	-	TRBJ2-5	CASSLKQGFQETQYF	TGTGCCAGCAGTTTGAAGCAGGGATTCCAAGAGACCCAGTACTTC
-	TRBV5-1	-	TRBJ1-2	CASSGEGVSVYGYTF	TGCGCCAGCAGCGGAGAAGGGGTATCAGTCTATGGCTACACCTTC
-	TRBV6-5	-	TRBJ1-3	CASSSSQGRAETIYF	TGTGCCAGCAGTTCCTCACAGGGCCGCGCAGAGACCATATATTTT
-	TRBV3-1/TRBV3-2	-	TRBJ2-3	CASCGGLSSTDTQYF	TGTGCCAGCTGTGGGGGCCTGTCTAGCACAGATACGCAGTATTTT
-	TRBV7-2	-	TRBJ1-2	CASSQRSGSEDYTF	TGTGCCAGCAGCCAAAGGAGCGGGTCAGAGGACTACACCTTC
-	TRBV10-3	-	TRBJ1-3	CAIRTEGSYTIYF	TGTGCCATACGGACAGAGGGTTCATACACCATATATTTT
TRBD2	TRBV19	-	TRBJ2-2	CASSRLADTGELFF	TGTGCCAGTAGTAGACTAGCGGACACCGGGGAGCTGTTTTTT
TRBD1	TRBV6-5	-	TRBJ1-1	CASSSPGGGTEAFF	TGTGCCAGCAGTTCCCCAGGGGGCGGGACTGAAGCTTTCTTT
-	TRBV6-1	-	TRBJ2-7	CASSEATSYEQYF	TGTGCCAGCAGTGAAGCCACATCCTACGAGCAGTACTTC
TRBD1	TRBV19	-	TRBJ2-1	CASSISSGGHNEQFF	TGTGCCAGTAGTATCTCTTCAGGGGGTCACAATGAGCAGTTCTTC
-	TRBV10-1	-	TRBJ2-7	CASSDSQVGSWEQYF	TGCGCCAGCAGTGATTCGCAGGTGGGTAGTTGGGAGCAGTACTTC
TRBD2	TRBV7-3	-	TRBJ2-7	CASSYSSGGPYEQYF	TGTGCCAGCAGCTACTCTAGCGGGGGGCCGTATGAGCAGTACTTC
TRBD1	TRBV7-9	once	TRBJ1-4	CASSPPGTGREKLFF	TGTGCCAGCAGCCCCCCCGGGACAGGGCGTGAAAAACTGTTTTTT
-	TRBV5-1	-	TRBJ1-1	CASSPEPGAQNTEAFF	TGCGCCAGCAGCCCGGAGCCAGGGGCTCAGAACACTGAAGCTTTCTTT
-	TRBV7-9	-	TRBJ2-7	CASSLFGDSEQYF	TGTGCCAGCAGCTTATTCGGCGACAGCGAGCAGTACTTC
-	TRBV4-3	-	TRBJ2-6	CASSQETGTGANVLTF	TGCGCCAGCAGCCAAGAGACAGGCACTGGGGCCAACGTCCTGACTTTC
TRBD2	TRBV9	once	TRBJ2-7	CASSVDSGGSGYEQYF	TGTGCCAGCAGCGTAGACTCCGGCGGGAGTGGGTACGAGCAGTACTTC
TRBD1	TRBV2	-	TRBJ2-7	CASSSGTVHYEQYF	TGTGCCAGCAGTTCCGGGACAGTCCACTACGAGCAGTACTTC
TRBD1	TRBV27	-	TRBJ2-2	CASRTGTGSYGELFF	TGTGCCAGCAGAACCGGGACAGGCTCTTACGGGGAGCTGTTTTTT
TRBD1	TRBV6-5	-	TRBJ1-2	CASRPRTGFRGYTF	TGTGCCAGCAGACCTCGGACAGGGTTTCGGGGCTACACCTTC
TRBD1	TRBV19	-	TRBJ1-6	CASSGTGGNSPLHF	TGTGCCAGTAGCGGGACAGGGGGAAATTCACCCCTCCACTTT
TRBD2	TRBV28	once	TRBJ2-5	CASSSPGTSGPLQETQYF	TGTGCCAGCAGTTCCCCCGGGACTAGCGGGCCCCTACAAGAGACCCAGTACTTC
-	TRBV7-2	-	TRBJ1-5	CASSLAGTVSNQPQHF	TGTGCCAGCAGCTTAGCCGGGACTGTCTCGAATCAGCCCCAGCATTTT
-	TRBV9	-	TRBJ1-6	CASSVAQSGNSPLHF	TGTGCCAGCAGCGTAGCCCAGTCGGGGAATTCACCCCTCCACTTT
TRBD2	TRBV4-2	-	TRBJ2-2	CASSQDWSGGPGTGELFF	TGTGCCAGCAGCCAAGATTGGAGCGGGGGCCCGGGCACCGGGGAGCTGTTTTTT
TRBD1	TRBV7-2	-	TRBJ1-6	CASRPRQGTSYNSPLHF	TGTGCCAGCAGGCCCAGACAGGGTACCTCCTATAATTCACCCCTCCACTTT